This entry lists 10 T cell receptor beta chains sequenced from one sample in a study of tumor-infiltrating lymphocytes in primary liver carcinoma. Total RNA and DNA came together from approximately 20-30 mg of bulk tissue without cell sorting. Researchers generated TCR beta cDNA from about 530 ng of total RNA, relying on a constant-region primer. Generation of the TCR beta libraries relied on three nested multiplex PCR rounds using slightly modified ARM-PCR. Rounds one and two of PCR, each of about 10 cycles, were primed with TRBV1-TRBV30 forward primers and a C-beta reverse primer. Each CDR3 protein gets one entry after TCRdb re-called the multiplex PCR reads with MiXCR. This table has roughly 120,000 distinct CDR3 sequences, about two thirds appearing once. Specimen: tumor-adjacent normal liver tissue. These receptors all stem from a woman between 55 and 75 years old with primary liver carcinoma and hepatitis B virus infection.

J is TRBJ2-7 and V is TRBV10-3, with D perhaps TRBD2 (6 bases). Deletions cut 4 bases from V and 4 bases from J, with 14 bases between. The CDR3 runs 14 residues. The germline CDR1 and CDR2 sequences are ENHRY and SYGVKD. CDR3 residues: CAISGVEGLYEQYF. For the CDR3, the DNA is TGTGCCATCAGTGGGGTGGAGGGCCTTTACGAGCAGTACTTC.

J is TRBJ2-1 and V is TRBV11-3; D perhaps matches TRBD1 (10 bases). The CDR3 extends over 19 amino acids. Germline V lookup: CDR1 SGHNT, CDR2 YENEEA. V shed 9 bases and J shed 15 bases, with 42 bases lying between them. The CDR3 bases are TGTGCCAGTAGCGCCGGACAGGGGGGACTAGCAGGAGGATTCAATAAGCGGTTCTTC. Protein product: CASSAGQGGLAGGFNKRFF.

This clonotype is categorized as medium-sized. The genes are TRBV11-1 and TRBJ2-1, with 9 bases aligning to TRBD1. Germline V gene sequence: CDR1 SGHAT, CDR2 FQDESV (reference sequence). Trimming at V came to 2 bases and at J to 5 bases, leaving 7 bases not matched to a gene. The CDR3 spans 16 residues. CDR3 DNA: TGTGCCAGCAGCTTACGGACAGGGGCGCGGAACAATGAGCAGTTCTTC. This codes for CASSLRTGARNNEQFF.

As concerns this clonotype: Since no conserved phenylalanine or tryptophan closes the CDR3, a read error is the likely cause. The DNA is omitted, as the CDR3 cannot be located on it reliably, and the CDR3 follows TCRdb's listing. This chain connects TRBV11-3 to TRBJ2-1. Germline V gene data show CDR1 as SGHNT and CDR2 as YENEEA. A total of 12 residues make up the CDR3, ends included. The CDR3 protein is CASSLNANEQLL.

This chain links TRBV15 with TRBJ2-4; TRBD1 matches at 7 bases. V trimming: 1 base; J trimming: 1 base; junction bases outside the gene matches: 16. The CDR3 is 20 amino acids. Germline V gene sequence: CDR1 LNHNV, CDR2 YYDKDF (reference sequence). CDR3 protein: CATSRAQGTVVGVAKNIQYF. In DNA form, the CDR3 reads TGTGCCACCAGCAGAGCGCAAGGGACAGTGGTCGGGGTGGCCAAAAACATTCAGTACTTC.

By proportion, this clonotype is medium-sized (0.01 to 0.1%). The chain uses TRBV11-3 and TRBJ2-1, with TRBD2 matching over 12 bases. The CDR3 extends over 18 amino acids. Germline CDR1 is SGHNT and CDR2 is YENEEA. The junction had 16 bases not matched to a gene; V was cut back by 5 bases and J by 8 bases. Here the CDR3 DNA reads TGTGCCAGCAGCAACCACAGGACTAGCGGGGTGTCCCCCGATGAGCAGTTCTTC. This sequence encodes CASSNHRTSGVSPDEQFF. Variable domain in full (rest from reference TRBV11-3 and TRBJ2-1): EAGVVQSPRYKIIEKKQPVAFWCNPISGHNTLYWYLQNLGQGPELLIRYENEEAVDDSQLPKDRFSAERLKGVDSTLKIQPAELGDSAVYLCASSNHRTSGVSPDEQFFGPGTRLTVL.

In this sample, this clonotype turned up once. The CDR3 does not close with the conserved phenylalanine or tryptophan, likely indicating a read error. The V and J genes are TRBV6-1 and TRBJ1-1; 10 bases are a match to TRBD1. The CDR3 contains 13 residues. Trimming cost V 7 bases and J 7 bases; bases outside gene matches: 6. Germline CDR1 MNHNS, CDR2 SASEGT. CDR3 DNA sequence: TGTGCCAGCATGGACAGGGGGTTTGGTGAAGCTTTCCTT. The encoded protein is CASMDRGFGEAFL.

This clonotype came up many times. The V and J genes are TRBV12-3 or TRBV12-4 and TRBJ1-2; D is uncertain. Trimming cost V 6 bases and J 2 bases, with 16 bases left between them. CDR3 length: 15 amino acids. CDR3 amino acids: CASRDERARNYGYTF. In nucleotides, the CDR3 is TGTGCCAGCAGGGATGAGAGGGCCCGAAACTATGGCTACACCTTC.

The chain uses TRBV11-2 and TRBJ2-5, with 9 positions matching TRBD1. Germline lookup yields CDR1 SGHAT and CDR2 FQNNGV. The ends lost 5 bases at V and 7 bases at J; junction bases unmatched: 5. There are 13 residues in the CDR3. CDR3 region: CASSMGTGLTQYF. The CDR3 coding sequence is TGTGCCAGCAGCATGGGGACAGGGTTGACCCAGTACTTC.

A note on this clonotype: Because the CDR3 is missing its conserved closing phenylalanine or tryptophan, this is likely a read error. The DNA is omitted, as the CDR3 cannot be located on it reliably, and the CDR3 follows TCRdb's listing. CDR3 amino acids: CASSLLGNTEPFS. The chain links TRBV11-2 to TRBJ1-1. The CDR3 comprises 13 residues, both ends counted. The germline V gene encodes CDR1 SGHAT and CDR2 FQNNGV.